Listed below are T cell receptor beta chains from one sample, sequenced in a study of OX40 agonist ivuxolimab in advanced cancers. Here immunoSEQ multiplex PCR was the method, and the copy in TCRdb shows in-frame clones only, minus some. The table lists tens of thousands of clones, approximately 90% of them singletons. Sequenced here: CD4+ or CD8+ T cells sorted from blood, sampled in a trial of the OX40 agonist ivuxolimab. The source of these receptors is an adult with an advanced solid tumor such as melanoma, head and neck, liver or kidney cancer. CDR3s include the opening cysteine and the closing phenylalanine or tryptophan. The order of the fields is D gene, V gene, J gene, CDR3 protein, CDR3 DNA. The D gene is left open where the match is weak.

>NA|TRBV7-6|TRBJ2-1
CASRPAFGIYNEQFF
TGTGCCAGCAGACCCGCTTTCGGGATTTACAATGAGCAGTTCTTC
>TRBD1|TRBV4-1|TRBJ2-7
CASSQGTGYEQYF
TGCGCCAGCAGCCAGGGGACAGGCTACGAGCAGTACTTC
>NA|TRBV15|TRBJ2-7
CATSNGIAYEQYF
TGTGCCACCAGCAACGGTATAGCCTACGAGCAGTACTTC
>TRBD1|TRBV27|TRBJ1-5
CASSSDREYQPQHF
TGTGCCAGCAGTTCGGACAGGGAGTATCAGCCCCAGCATTTT
>TRBD1|TRBV6-5|TRBJ1-1
CASVPGTGETEAFF
TGTGCCAGCGTCCCCGGGACAGGGGAAACTGAAGCTTTCTTT
>TRBD1|TRBV5-1|TRBJ2-1
CASSLGQGGADEQFF
TGCGCCAGCAGCCTCGGACAGGGTGGTGCGGATGAGCAGTTCTTC
>NA|TRBV27|TRBJ1-5
CASSLVGLNQPQHF
TGTGCCAGCAGTTTGGTCGGGCTAAATCAGCCCCAGCATTTT
>TRBD1|TRBV7-2|TRBJ2-7
CASSATGTGSYEQYF
TGTGCCAGCAGCGCTACCGGGACAGGTTCCTACGAGCAGTACTTC
>NA|TRBV7-9|TRBJ2-7
CASSPLGRSAEQYF
TGTGCCAGCAGCCCTTTGGGGCGGAGCGCCGAGCAGTACTTC
>NA|TRBV20-1|TRBJ1-4
CSANRGGLFF
TGCAGTGCTAACCGGGGGGGACTGTTTTTT
>NA|TRBV27|TRBJ1-5
CASSLPNQPQHF
TGTGCCAGCAGTTTGCCCAATCAGCCCCAGCATTTT
>NA|TRBV6-6|TRBJ2-1
CASSYFDDRNNEQFF
TGTGCCAGCAGTTACTTCGATGACAGAAACAATGAGCAGTTCTTC